The rows below give T cell receptor beta chains drawn from one sample of a study of T cell repertoires in cytomegalovirus infection. Antigens of these TCRs are unknown. Each CDR3 protein is one row after TCRdb ran MiXCR on the reads. The table shows fewer than 850,000 distinct CDR3 sequences, with about 27% occurring only once. The sequenced sample was cultured CD8+ T cells from PBMCs, obtained from culture after CMV antigen stimulation. These receptors were collected from a human donor in good health (CMV status not recorded). Some clones in this sample may be carry-over from other donors' samples. CDR3s leave out the opening cysteine and the closing phenylalanine or tryptophan. Each record gives: CDR3 protein, J gene, V gene, CDR3 length.

CDR3: ASSLLGGETQY
J: TRBJ2-5
V: TRBV11-2
length: 11

CDR3: ATNGGYNEQF
J: TRBJ2-1
V: TRBV19
length: 10

CDR3: ASSCSDGSNEQF
J: TRBJ2-1
V: TRBV6-2/TRBV6-3
length: 12

CDR3: SSTPRGTGGWAPLH
J: TRBJ1-6
V: TRBV20-1
length: 14

CDR3: SVVQETQY
J: TRBJ2-5
V: TRBV29-1
length: 8

CDR3: ASSPQPSYERY
J: TRBJ2-7
V: TRBV18
length: 11

CDR3: ASSLVSGTTSTDTQY
J: TRBJ2-3
V: TRBV7-9
length: 15

CDR3: AISEIRGNNEKLF
J: TRBJ1-4
V: TRBV10-3
length: 13

CDR3: ASSFPLEVAGTTGAF
J: TRBJ1-1
V: TRBV4-2
length: 15

CDR3: ASRFGTGYDTGELF
J: TRBJ2-2
V: TRBV27
length: 14

CDR3: ASSLTPAGGLKSD
J: TRBJ2-3
V: TRBV12-3/TRBV12-4
length: 13

CDR3: ASAKGTTSYNEQF
J: TRBJ2-1
V: TRBV6-1
length: 13

CDR3: ASGLAGGYEQY
J: TRBJ2-7
V: TRBV6-1
length: 11

CDR3: ATRTGGTTGELF
J: TRBJ2-2
V: TRBV12-3/TRBV12-4
length: 12

CDR3: ASSSDWMGSNEQF
J: TRBJ2-1
V: TRBV27
length: 13

CDR3: ASSPVPGANNEQF
J: TRBJ2-1
V: TRBV7-6
length: 13